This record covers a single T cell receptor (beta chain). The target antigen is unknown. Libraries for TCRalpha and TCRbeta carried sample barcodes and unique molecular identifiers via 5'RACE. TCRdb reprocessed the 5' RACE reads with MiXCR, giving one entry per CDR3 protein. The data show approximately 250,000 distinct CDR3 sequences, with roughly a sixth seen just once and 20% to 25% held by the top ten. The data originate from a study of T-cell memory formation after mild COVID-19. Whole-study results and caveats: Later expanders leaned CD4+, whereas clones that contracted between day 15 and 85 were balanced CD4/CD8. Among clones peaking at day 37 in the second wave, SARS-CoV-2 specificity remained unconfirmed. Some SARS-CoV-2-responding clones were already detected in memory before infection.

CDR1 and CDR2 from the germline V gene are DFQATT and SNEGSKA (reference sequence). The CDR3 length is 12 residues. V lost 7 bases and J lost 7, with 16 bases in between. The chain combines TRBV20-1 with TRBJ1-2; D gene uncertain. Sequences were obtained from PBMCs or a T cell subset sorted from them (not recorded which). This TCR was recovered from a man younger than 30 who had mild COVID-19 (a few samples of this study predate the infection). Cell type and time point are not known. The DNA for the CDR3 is TGCAGTGGCGGTTTCGGCCGTCGTGGCTACACCTTC. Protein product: CSGGFGRRGYTF.